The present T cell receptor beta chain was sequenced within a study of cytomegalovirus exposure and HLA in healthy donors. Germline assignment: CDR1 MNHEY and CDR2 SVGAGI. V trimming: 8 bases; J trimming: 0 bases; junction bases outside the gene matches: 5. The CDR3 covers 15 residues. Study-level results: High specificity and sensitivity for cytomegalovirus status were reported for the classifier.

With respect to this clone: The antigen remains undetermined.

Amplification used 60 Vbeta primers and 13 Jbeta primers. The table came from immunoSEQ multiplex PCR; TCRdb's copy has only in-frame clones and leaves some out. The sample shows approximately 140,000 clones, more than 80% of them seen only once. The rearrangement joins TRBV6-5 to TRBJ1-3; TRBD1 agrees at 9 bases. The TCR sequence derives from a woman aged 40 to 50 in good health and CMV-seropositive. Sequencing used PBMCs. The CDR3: CASGGTGTSGNTIYF. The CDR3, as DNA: TGTGCCAGCGGGGGGACAGGGACCTCTGGAAACACCATATATTTT.